One sample yielded the 24 T cell receptor beta chains listed below, sequenced in a study of Tregs in tolerant kidney transplant recipients. Repertoires were generated with immunoSEQ multiplex PCR, while TCRdb's copy carries only in-frame clones and drops some. This sample has around 50,000 clones; 83% occur once, and the top ten carry approximately 4.7%. Sequencing was carried out using CD4+ T cells from blood. The source of these receptors is a human donor in good health.

Note on this clone: Germline is not matched at one junction end, which may reflect a read error. The chain is built from TRBV6-6 and TRBJ1-5; a possible D gene is TRBD1 (6 bases). Germline V gene data show CDR1 as MNHNY and CDR2 as SVGAGI (reference sequence). The CDR3 covers 13 residues. The CDR3 sequence is CAISSGTLQPQHF. CDR3 nucleotide sequence: TGTGCCATCAGTTCCGGGACACTTCAGCCCCAGCATTTT.

V gene TRBV23-1 combines with J gene TRBJ2-1; a weak D match, TRBD2 (5 bases). TRBV23-1 is given ORF status, its function remaining uncertain. V lost 3 bases, J lost 6 bases, and 30 bases lay in between. The CDR3 is 20 amino acids. DNA of the CDR3: TGCGCCAGCAGTCACAAACCATCCCTCTCGGGCCCCGGGGTGGTCAATGAGCAGTTCTTC. The encoded protein is CASSHKPSLSGPGVVNEQFF.

The chain employs TRBV20-1 and TRBJ2-5, with D hard to call. Trimming took 8 bases from V and 0 from J, leaving 7 bases between them. The CDR3 is made up of 11 amino acids. Germline CDR1 and CDR2: DFQATT and SNEGSKA (reference sequence). The CDR3 coding sequence is TGCAGTTCACAACACCAAGAGACCCAGTACTTC. Its protein is CSSQHQETQYF.

CDR3 coding DNA: TGTGCCAGCAGCTTACAGGGACAGGCCCAAGAGACCCAGTACTTC. This encodes CASSLQGQAQETQYF. This chain connects TRBV7-9 to TRBJ2-5, with TRBD1 matching over 8 bases. The germline V gene has CDR1 SEHNR and CDR2 FQNEAQ (reference sequence). This CDR3 comprises 15 residues. The ends lost 2 bases at V and 1 base at J; junction bases unmatched: 3. Variable domain in full (rest from reference TRBV7-9 and TRBJ2-5): DTGVSQNPRHKITKRGQNVTFRCDPISEHNRLYWYRQTLGQGPEFLTYFQNEAQLEKSRLLSDRFSAERPKGSFSTLEIQRTEQGDSAMYLCASSLQGQAQETQYFGPGTRLLVL.

The rearrangement joins TRBV7-8 to TRBJ2-7; TRBD2 matches 15 bases. This CDR3 is built from 18 residues. Germline CDR1 SGHVS, CDR2 FQNEAQ. V dropped 6 bases and J dropped 3; count of bases not matched to a gene: 12. CDR3 nucleotides: TGTGCCAGCAGGCTCGCCGGGACTAGCGGGAGGTACCTCTACGAGCAGTACTTC. Residues: CASRLAGTSGRYLYEQYF.

The gene calls are TRBV9 and TRBJ2-2; the D is unclear. From germline, CDR1 is SGDLS and CDR2 YYNGEE. This CDR3 region has 13 residues. The ends were cut back, 1 base at V and 6 bases at J, with 7 bases in the middle. The CDR3 coding sequence is TGTGCCAGCAGCGTATCAGCTCCCGGGGAGCTGTTTTTT. This translates into CASSVSAPGELFF.

CDR3 in amino acids: CASSVAAAGGNEQFF. As DNA, the CDR3 is TGTGCCAGCAGCGTAGCCGCGGCCGGGGGCAATGAGCAGTTCTTC. The rearrangement joins TRBV9 to TRBJ2-1, with D tentatively TRBD2 (6 bases). Per the germline V gene, CDR1 is SGDLS and CDR2 is YYNGEE. Trimming removed 0 bases at V and 6 bases at J, with 13 bases between. The CDR3 runs 15 residues.

The rearrangement uses TRBV27 and TRBJ2-7, with D perhaps TRBD2 (6 bases). V gave up 3 bases and J gave up 3 bases, with 21 bases separating them. CDR1 is MNHEY and CDR2 is SMNVEV in the germline V gene (reference sequence). This CDR3 has 17 amino acids. CDR3 amino acids: CASSLIARRGAYYEQYF. The CDR3 DNA reads TGTGCCAGCAGTTTGATAGCCCGGAGGGGTGCCTACTACGAGCAGTACTTC.

This clone was detected only once. The V gene is TRBV4-1, the J gene TRBJ1-2, with D hard to call. CDR3 size: 17 residues. Germline CDR1 and CDR2: MGHRA and YSYEKL. V dropped 1 base and J dropped 1 base, with 16 bases sitting between them. This chain's CDR3 is CASSQVLSLRRNYGYTF. The CDR3 DNA sequence: TGCGCCAGCAGCCAAGTTCTCTCGTTAAGGCGTAACTATGGCTACACCTTC.

The rearrangement joins TRBV10-2 to TRBJ2-5; 10 nucleotides agree with TRBD2. Germline assignment: CDR1 WSHSY and CDR2 SAAADI. This CDR3 comprises 15 residues. V shed 7 bases, J shed 9 bases, and the junction held 14 bases outside the gene matches. The CDR3 loop is CASKQASGGTMAQYF. CDR3 coding DNA: TGCGCCAGCAAACAGGCTAGCGGGGGTACAATGGCCCAGTACTTC.

The CDR3 spells CASSQDLLAGGGGDTQYF. The CDR3 nucleotides read TGCGCCAGCAGCCAAGACCTGCTAGCGGGGGGAGGCGGAGATACGCAGTATTTT. This chain links TRBV4-1 with TRBJ2-3, with TRBD2 matching over 11 bases. The CDR3 runs to 18 residues. The germline V gene has CDR1 MGHRA and CDR2 YSYEKL. J was trimmed by 5 bases and V by 0 bases; bases with no gene match: 10.

This clone came up a few times. The chain uses TRBV14 and TRBJ2-1; the D is unclear. The CDR3 consists of 13 residues. Germline CDR1 reads SGHDN; CDR2 reads FVKESK. Trimming left V 2 bases short and J 2 bases short, with 4 bases between. The CDR3 nucleotides are TGTGCCAGCAGCCAAAGACCCTACAATGAGCAGTTCTTC. This sequence encodes CASSQRPYNEQFF.

A single count supports this clone. The chain uses TRBV11-2 and TRBJ2-2, with D unresolved. V shed 1 base and J shed 7 bases, with 7 bases lying between them. Germline-derived CDR1 and CDR2 are SGHAT and FQNNGV. The CDR3 is 13 residues long. CDR3 nucleotide sequence: TGTGCCAGCAGCTTAGCGTTTTTCGGGGAGCTGTTTTTT. Protein product: CASSLAFFGELFF.

The V and J genes are TRBV9 and TRBJ2-2, with 12 bases matching TRBD2. This CDR3 spans 16 amino acids. Germline V CDR1 and CDR2: SGDLS, YYNGEE. Trimming at V came to 3 bases and at J to 7 bases, leaving 7 bases not matched to a gene. CDR3 residues: CASSASSGRAVGELFF. DNA of the CDR3: TGTGCCAGCAGCGCCTCTAGCGGGAGGGCCGTCGGGGAGCTGTTTTTT.

The table lists this clone with a count of one. This sequence joins TRBV6-4 and TRBJ2-1; TRBD2 matches at 10 bases. V shed 2 bases, J shed 11 bases, and the junction held 6 bases outside the gene matches. CDR1 is MRHNA, CDR2 SNTAGT, per germline. This CDR3 has 14 residues. The CDR3 DNA follows: TGTGCCAGCAGTGACCGGAGCGGGGGGGGTAAGCAGTTCTTC. Its protein product is CASSDRSGGGKQFF.

The chain recombines TRBV4-3 with TRBJ2-1; the match to TRBD2 covers 8 bases. The CDR3 is made up of 16 amino acids. Trimming cost V 1 base and J 5 bases; bases outside gene matches: 7. Germline V gene sequence: CDR1 LGHNA, CDR2 YSLEER. CDR3 sequence (DNA): TGCGCCAGCAGCCAAGGCGGGACTAGTAGGGACAATGAGCAGTTCTTC. Its translation: CASSQGGTSRDNEQFF.

This chain links TRBV7-6 with TRBJ2-1; D unresolved. CDR1 and CDR2 (germline): SGHVS, FNYEAQ. The CDR3 contains 13 residues. V was pared by 1 base and J by 3 bases, with 4 bases between. The CDR3 DNA is TGTGCCAGCAGCTTAGTTGGCTACAATGAGCAGTTCTTC. Translated: CASSLVGYNEQFF.

The rearrangement uses TRBV5-1 and TRBJ1-1; D is perhaps TRBD1 (5 bases). CDR1 and CDR2 from the germline V gene are SGHRS and YFSETQ. This CDR3 has 14 residues. Trimming took 5 bases from V and 5 from J, leaving 16 bases between them. CDR3 nucleotide sequence: TGCGCCAGCAGTACCCAGGGTGGCACGACTGAAGCTTTCTTT. Translating gives CASSTQGGTTEAFF.

This clone appeared a single time. The chain couples TRBV6-1 to TRBJ2-3; D is uncertain. Trimming removed 7 bases from V and 3 bases from J, with 11 bases in between. The CDR3 sequence is 13 residues long. The germline gives CDR1 MNHNS, CDR2 SASEGT. The CDR3 DNA is TGTGCCAGCAATGGGTTATCAACAGATACGCAGTATTTT. The encoded protein is CASNGLSTDTQYF.

The CDR3 sequence: CASSLDGRGSSPLHF. The DNA of the CDR3 is TGTGCCAGCAGCTTAGACGGCAGGGGGAGTTCACCCCTCCACTTT. V is TRBV7-2 and J is TRBJ1-6; TRBD1 matches 7 bases. The CDR3 contains 15 residues. Germline V lookup: CDR1 SGHTA, CDR2 FQGNSA. Trimming took 1 base from V and 9 from J; bases not matched to a gene: 6.

The rearrangement uses TRBV18 and TRBJ2-5; 9 bases are shared with TRBD1. The CDR3 covers 17 residues. Looked up from germline, CDR1 is KGHSH and CDR2 is LQKENI. V was clipped by 0 bases and J by 5 bases; unmatched bases: 10. The CDR3 here is CASSPPRTGAGKETQYF. For the CDR3, the DNA is TGTGCCAGCTCACCACCTAGGACAGGGGCCGGCAAGGAGACCCAGTACTTC.

The chain has TRBV7-9 and TRBJ2-7, with D uncertain. The length of the CDR3 is 13 residues. Looked up from germline, CDR1 is SEHNR and CDR2 is FQNEAQ (reference sequence). The V gene lost 1 base and the J gene lost 3 bases, with 7 bases spanning the gap. The CDR3 bases are TGTGCCAGCAGCTTAGGGATCGGCTACGAGCAGTACTTC. It encodes CASSLGIGYEQYF.

The chain joins TRBV30 to TRBJ1-1, with a tentative D call TRBD1 (5 bases). There are 15 residues in the CDR3. Trimming stripped 2 bases from V and 0 bases from J, with 13 bases between. From germline, CDR1 is GTSNPN and CDR2 SVGIG (reference sequence). In nucleotides, the CDR3 is TGTGCCTGGAGTCTTAAGGTGACAGTGAACACTGAAGCTTTCTTT. It yields the protein CAWSLKVTVNTEAFF.

In DNA, the CDR3 is TGTGCCAGTAGTACGGCTCTACCAAGAGAGACCCAGTACTTC. Protein sequence: CASSTALPRETQYF. The chain combines TRBV19 with TRBJ2-5, with D unresolved. The CDR3 is made up of 14 amino acids. CDR1 is LNHDA and CDR2 is SQIVND in the germline V gene (reference sequence). Between the trimmed V and J ends, which lost 4 bases and 4 bases, there was a span of 13 bases.